This T cell receptor beta chain came from a study of Ad26.COV2.S vaccination and SARS-CoV-2 variants. Study overall: Intramuscular Ad26.COV2.S at 5x10^10 or 1x10^11 viral particles. Study-level findings and limits: Marked by substantial breadth, spike-specific CD8+ and CD4+ T cell responses were reportedly seen after vaccination. Greater spike-specific TCR breadth was seen in vaccine recipients than in placebo recipients.

The method was immunoSEQ multiplex PCR; TCRdb's version includes in-frame clones alone and lacks a portion of them. Of approximately 350,000 clones listed, over 75% are singletons. CDR1 SQVTM and CDR2 ANQGSEA come from the germline V gene. V was clipped by 4 bases and J by 0 bases, with 9 bases between them. The CDR3 length is 13 residues. Specified treatment: 15 to 20 received Ad26.COV2.S at low or high dose, single or two shots; a few received placebo; per-sample allocation not given. Sampling happened 63 days after the first vaccine or placebo injection. The study used a vaccine consisting of an Ad26 vector that expressed Wuhan-strain SARS-CoV-2 spike. About this clone: Its target is not known.

The genes are TRBV29-1 and TRBJ1-1; the D is unclear. The sample here was peripheral blood, taken in a trial of Ad26.COV2.S vaccine versus placebo. The TCR comes from a person aged 18-65 years who received the Ad26.COV2.S COVID-19 vaccine or a placebo. CDR3 DNA: TGCAGCGTTGTACGGCCCTTGAACACTGAAGCTTTCTTT. Residues: CSVVRPLNTEAFF. Full variable domain (remainder filled in from reference TRBV29-1 and TRBJ1-1): SAVISQKPSRDICQRGTSLTIQCQVDSQVTMMFWYRQQPGQSLTLIATANQGSEATYESGFVIDKFPISRPNLTFSTLTVSNMSPEDSSIYLCSVVRPLNTEAFFGQGTRLTVV.